This is a list of T cell receptor beta chains from one sample in a study of post-analysis software for immune sequencing data. TCRdb reanalysed the PCR reads using MiXCR and keeps one entry per CDR3 protein. Among fewer than 850,000 distinct CDR3 sequences listed, roughly 30% were seen once. The sample taken for sequencing was blood. Receptors were obtained from a girl between 10 and 17 years old with multiple sclerosis. The CDR3 runs from the conserved cysteine through the conserved F or W. Fields, in order: V gene, clone size, D gene, J gene, CDR3 protein, CDR3 DNA. The D gene is left open where the match is weak. The size of a clone is reported for some rows only, either as once, few or many, or as a class for expanded clones.

v_gene: TRBV7-2; abundance: .; d_gene: .; j_gene: TRBJ2-1; CDR3aa: CASNKSYFTEQFF; CDR3nt: TGTGCCAGCAACAAATCCTACTTTACTGAGCAGTTCTTC
v_gene: TRBV4-2; abundance: few; d_gene: TRBD2; j_gene: TRBJ2-5; CDR3aa: CASSQPGLAAETQYF; CDR3nt: TGTGCCAGCAGCCAGCCGGGACTAGCAGCGGAGACCCAGTACTTC
v_gene: TRBV2; abundance: .; d_gene: .; j_gene: TRBJ2-1; CDR3aa: CASPGGYRMDNEQFF; CDR3nt: TGTGCCAGCCCAGGTGGGTACCGGATGGACAATGAGCAGTTCTTC
v_gene: TRBV14; abundance: few; d_gene: .; j_gene: TRBJ2-5; CDR3aa: CASSQDPRRGETQYF; CDR3nt: TGTGCCAGCAGCCAAGATCCCCGTCGGGGAGAGACCCAGTACTTC
v_gene: TRBV4-3; abundance: few; d_gene: .; j_gene: TRBJ2-3; CDR3aa: CASSRGEVDTQYF; CDR3nt: TGCGCCAGCAGCCGAGGAGAGGTAGATACGCAGTATTTT
v_gene: TRBV5-1; abundance: .; d_gene: .; j_gene: TRBJ1-2; CDR3aa: CASSPRTGGQGYGYTF; CDR3nt: TGCGCCAGCAGCCCACGTACCGGGGGGCAGGGCTATGGCTACACCTTC
v_gene: TRBV20-1; abundance: few; d_gene: TRBD1; j_gene: TRBJ2-1; CDR3aa: CSAPVQGVDRGQFF; CDR3nt: TGCAGTGCCCCGGTACAGGGGGTTGACCGGGGGCAGTTCTTC
v_gene: TRBV4-1; abundance: .; d_gene: .; j_gene: TRBJ1-2; CDR3aa: CASSPREGEINYGYTF; CDR3nt: TGCGCCAGCAGCCCGCGTGAGGGGGAGATCAACTATGGCTACACCTTC
v_gene: TRBV27; abundance: few; d_gene: TRBD1; j_gene: TRBJ2-1; CDR3aa: CATGDRGNEQFF; CDR3nt: TGTGCCACAGGGGACAGGGGAAATGAGCAGTTCTTC
v_gene: TRBV6-2/TRBV6-3; abundance: few; d_gene: .; j_gene: TRBJ1-1; CDR3aa: CASSYRTPGVSEAFF; CDR3nt: TGTGCCAGCAGTTACCGGACTCCAGGGGTTTCTGAAGCTTTCTTT
v_gene: TRBV20-1; abundance: few; d_gene: .; j_gene: TRBJ2-5; CDR3aa: CSARTVQETQYF; CDR3nt: TGCAGTGCGCGGACAGTGCAAGAGACCCAGTACTTC
v_gene: TRBV12-3/TRBV12-4; abundance: few; d_gene: TRBD2; j_gene: TRBJ2-3; CDR3aa: CASSLAELAGGLTDTQYF; CDR3nt: TGTGCCAGCAGTTTAGCGGAGCTAGCGGGGGGACTCACAGATACGCAGTATTTT
v_gene: TRBV5-6; abundance: once; d_gene: .; j_gene: TRBJ2-3; CDR3aa: CASSLLLFPSQGDTQYF; CDR3nt: TGTGCCAGCAGCTTGCTTCTATTTCCCTCCCAGGGGGATACGCAGTATTTT
v_gene: TRBV4-1; abundance: .; d_gene: TRBD1; j_gene: TRBJ1-5; CDR3aa: CASSHTGTGDSNQPQHF; CDR3nt: TGCGCCAGCAGCCATACGGGGACAGGGGATAGCAATCAGCCCCAGCATTTT
v_gene: TRBV6-1; abundance: .; d_gene: .; j_gene: TRBJ2-5; CDR3aa: CASRQGPAVETQYF; CDR3nt: TGTGCCAGCAGACAAGGACCCGCGGTGGAGACCCAGTACTTC
v_gene: TRBV9; abundance: few; d_gene: TRBD2; j_gene: TRBJ2-7; CDR3aa: CASSVGSSGYYEQYF; CDR3nt: TGTGCCAGCAGCGTAGGTTCTAGCGGTTACTACGAGCAGTACTTC
v_gene: TRBV6-4; abundance: .; d_gene: .; j_gene: TRBJ2-2; CDR3aa: CASSEKAGGGTGELFF; CDR3nt: TGTGCCAGCAGTGAAAAGGCAGGGGGAGGCACCGGGGAGCTGTTTTTT
v_gene: TRBV29-1; abundance: many; d_gene: .; j_gene: TRBJ2-3; CDR3aa: CSVADGGTDTQYF; CDR3nt: TGCAGCGTTGCGGATGGAGGCACAGATACGCAGTATTTT
v_gene: TRBV20-1; abundance: few; d_gene: .; j_gene: TRBJ2-7; CDR3aa: CSGKGGGDSYEQYF; CDR3nt: TGCAGTGGGAAAGGGGGCGGGGATTCCTACGAGCAGTACTTC
v_gene: TRBV4-3; abundance: few; d_gene: .; j_gene: TRBJ1-6; CDR3aa: CASSPSGAYNSPLHF; CDR3nt: TGCGCCAGCAGCCCGTCCGGGGCCTATAATTCACCCCTCCACTTT
v_gene: TRBV6-6; abundance: .; d_gene: .; j_gene: TRBJ2-7; CDR3aa: CASSYESCHEQYF; CDR3nt: TGTGCCAGCAGTTACGAGTCGTGCCACGAGCAGTACTTC
v_gene: TRBV6-5; abundance: few; d_gene: TRBD1; j_gene: TRBJ1-5; CDR3aa: CASSLRGPYQPQHF; CDR3nt: TGTGCCAGCAGTCTCAGGGGGCCTTATCAGCCCCAGCATTTT
v_gene: TRBV20-1; abundance: once; d_gene: TRBD2; j_gene: TRBJ2-3; CDR3aa: CSAHDWTERGQGDTQYF; CDR3nt: TGCAGTGCGCACGACTGGACCGAGCGGGGGCAAGGGGATACGCAGTATTTT
v_gene: TRBV15; abundance: .; d_gene: TRBD2; j_gene: TRBJ2-5; CDR3aa: CATSRLKLAGQETQYF; CDR3nt: TGTGCCACCAGCAGACTCAAACTAGCGGGCCAAGAGACCCAGTACTTC